Presented here are 9 T cell receptor beta chains from one specimen sequenced in a study of beta chain features in type 1 diabetes. Reverse transcribing all isolated RNA meant expressed TCRB transcripts were sequenced. The assay was immunoSEQ multiplex PCR, and TCRdb's table has in-frame clones only and misses some. Altogether 150,000 or so clones are present, 7% to 10% being singletons, with the ten largest covering over 2%. The sequencing input was central memory CD4+ T cells from blood. These receptors came from a woman aged 18-30 years in good health.

This clone was counted ten times or more. The J gene is TRBJ2-5, the V gene TRBV7-9; possibly TRBD1 for D (5 bases). The ends were cut back, 3 bases at V and 1 base at J, with 18 bases in the middle. The germline gives CDR1 SEHNR, CDR2 FQNEAQ (reference sequence). This CDR3 is 17 amino acids long. CDR3 loop: CASSFRATVPLQETQYF. As DNA, the CDR3 is TGTGCCAGCAGCTTCCGGGCGACAGTCCCCCTCCAAGAGACCCAGTACTTC.

Turning to this clone: This sample includes further DNA sequences coding for the same CDR3. V usage is TRBV30 and J usage is TRBJ1-3, with 7 bases that match TRBD1. CDR1 and CDR2 from the germline V gene are GTSNPN and SVGIG (reference sequence). V trimming: 1 base; J trimming: 3 bases; junction bases outside the gene matches: 3. CDR3 length: 14 amino acids. CDR3 bases: TGTGCCTGGAGTGGGGGACAGAATGGAAACACCATATATTTT. Translated, it gives CAWSGGQNGNTIYF.

This rearrangement joins TRBV30 to TRBJ1-2; D is possibly TRBD1 (6 bases). V was cut by 1 base and J by 1 base, with 16 bases left in between. Germline V gene sequence: CDR1 GTSNPN, CDR2 SVGIG (reference sequence). The CDR3 loop spans 16 amino acids. This CDR3 is CAWSAGRTEINYGYTF. In nucleotides, the CDR3 is TGTGCCTGGAGTGCCGGTCGGACAGAGATTAACTATGGCTACACCTTC.

The chain uses TRBV4-2 and TRBJ2-5; maybe TRBD2 (6 bases). V lost 2 bases and J lost 5, with 12 bases in between. Germline V lookup: CDR1 LGHNA, CDR2 YNFKEQ. CDR3 length: 14 amino acids. In DNA, the CDR3 is TGTGCCAGCAGCCAACCGGGACTCGGGGAGACCCAGTACTTC. Translated, it gives CASSQPGLGETQYF.

The chain is built from TRBV2 and TRBJ2-5; D gene ambiguous. The V gene lost 5 bases and the J gene lost 4 bases, with 5 bases spanning the gap. CDR1 and CDR2 from the germline V gene are SNHLY and FYNNEI. The CDR3 length is 11 residues. The CDR3 sequence: CASSSSETQYF. The CDR3, as DNA: TGTGCCAGCAGTTCCTCAGAGACCCAGTACTTC.

The J gene is TRBJ1-2, the V gene TRBV30; 9 bases fit TRBD1. V gave up 2 bases and J gave up 6 bases; unmatched junction bases: 4. The CDR3 length is 13 residues. CDR1 and CDR2 from the germline V gene are GTSNPN and SVGIG (reference sequence). The CDR3 sequence is CAWSRTGEDGYTF. Here the CDR3 DNA reads TGTGCCTGGAGTCGGACAGGGGAGGATGGCTACACCTTC.

The chain carries TRBV29-1 and TRBJ2-2; TRBD2 agrees at 13 bases. With V trimmed by 7 bases and J by 7 bases, 3 bases remained unmatched. The CDR3 is made up of 13 amino acids. Germline V gene data show CDR1 as SQVTM and CDR2 as ANQGSEA. The CDR3 DNA follows: TGCAGCGCACTAGCGGGAGGGGACGGGGAGCTGTTTTTT. Amino acids: CSALAGGDGELFF.

This clone was counted a few times. The chain is built from TRBV7-9 and TRBJ1-5; D is unresolved. The germline V and J ends were trimmed by 4 bases and 4 bases, with 11 bases remaining between them. This CDR3 spans 14 amino acids. Germline loops: CDR1 SEHNR, CDR2 FQNEAQ (reference sequence). The CDR3 nucleotides read TGTGCCAGCAGCTCCGGGATCCTAAATCAGCCCCAGCATTTT. Translated, it gives CASSSGILNQPQHF.

This clone was observed a few times. This chain links TRBV29-1 with TRBJ2-2; a weak D match, TRBD2 (7 bases). This CDR3 contains 16 residues. The ends were cut back, 5 bases at V and 0 bases at J, with 16 bases in the middle. CDR1 is SQVTM and CDR2 is ANQGSEA in the germline V gene. CDR3 loop: CSVLEGGLSNTGELFF. The CDR3 nucleotides read TGCAGCGTTCTCGAGGGGGGACTATCGAACACCGGGGAGCTGTTTTTT.